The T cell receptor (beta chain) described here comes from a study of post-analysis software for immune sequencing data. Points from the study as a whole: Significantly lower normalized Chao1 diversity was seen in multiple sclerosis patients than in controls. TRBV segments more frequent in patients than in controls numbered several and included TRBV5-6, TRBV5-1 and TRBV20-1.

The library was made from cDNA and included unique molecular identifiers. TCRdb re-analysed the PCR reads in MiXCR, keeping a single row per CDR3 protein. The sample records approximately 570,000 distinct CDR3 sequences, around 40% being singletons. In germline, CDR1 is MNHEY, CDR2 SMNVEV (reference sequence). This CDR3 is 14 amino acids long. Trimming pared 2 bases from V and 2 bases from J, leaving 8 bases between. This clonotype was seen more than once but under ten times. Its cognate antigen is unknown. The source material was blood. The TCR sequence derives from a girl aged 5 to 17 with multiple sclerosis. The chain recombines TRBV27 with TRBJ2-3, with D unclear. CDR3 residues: CASSLTESTDTQYF. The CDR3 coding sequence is TGTGCCAGCAGTTTAACGGAGTCCACAGATACGCAGTATTTT.